This record concerns one TCR beta chain sequence. Its target is not known. The donors gave bone marrow, and they were healthy. The source of the sample is a study of cytomegalovirus exposure and HLA in healthy donors. The study, taken as a whole, reports: Analysis performed later found more than 15,000 TCR beta sequences associated with HLA alleles at 0.05 false discovery rate. Most TCR beta V segments were productive about 87% or about 30% of the time in an earlier analysis.

A multiplex PCR was run with 60 Vbeta primers and 13 Jbeta primers. Libraries were prepared by immunoSEQ multiplex PCR; TCRdb keeps only in-frame clonotypes and omits some of them. The sample lists some 120,000 clones, roughly 75% seen once, with 3% to 4% in the top ten. The CDR3 is 14 amino acids. Trimming took 7 bases from V and 2 from J, leaving 12 bases between them. CDR1 is MNHNS and CDR2 is SASEGT in the germline V gene. The sequence derives from a woman aged 45 to 65 in good health and CMV-seronegative. V usage is TRBV6-1 and J usage is TRBJ1-5; weak D call: TRBD1 (6 bases). The source material was PBMCs. CDR3 DNA: TGTGCCAGCAACAGGGAAGGGGGCAATCAGCCCCAGCATTTT. Translating it yields CASNREGGNQPQHF.